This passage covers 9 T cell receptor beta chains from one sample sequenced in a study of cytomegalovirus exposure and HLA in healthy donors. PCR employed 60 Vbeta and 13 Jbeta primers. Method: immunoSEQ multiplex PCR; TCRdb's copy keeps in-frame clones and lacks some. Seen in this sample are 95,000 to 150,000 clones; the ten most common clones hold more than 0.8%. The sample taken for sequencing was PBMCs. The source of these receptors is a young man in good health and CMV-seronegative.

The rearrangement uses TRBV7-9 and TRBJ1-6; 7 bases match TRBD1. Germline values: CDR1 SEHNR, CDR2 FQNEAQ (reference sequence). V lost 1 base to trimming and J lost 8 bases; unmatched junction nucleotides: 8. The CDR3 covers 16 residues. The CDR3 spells CASSLGTGQDYSPLHF. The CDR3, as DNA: TGTGCCAGCAGCTTAGGTACAGGACAGGATTATTCACCCCTCCACTTT.

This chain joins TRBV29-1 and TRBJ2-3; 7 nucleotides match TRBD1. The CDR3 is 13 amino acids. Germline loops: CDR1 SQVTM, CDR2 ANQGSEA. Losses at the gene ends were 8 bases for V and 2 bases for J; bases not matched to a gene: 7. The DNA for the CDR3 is TGCAGCTCCTGGGACAGCAACACAGATACGCAGTATTTT. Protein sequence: CSSWDSNTDTQYF.

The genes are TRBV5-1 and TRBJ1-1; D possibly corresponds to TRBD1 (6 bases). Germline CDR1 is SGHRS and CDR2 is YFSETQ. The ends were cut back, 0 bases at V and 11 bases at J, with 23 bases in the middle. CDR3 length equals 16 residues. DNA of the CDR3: TGCGCCAGCAGCTTGGATCAGGGGCGGGTGGCGGCTGGGGCTTTCTTT. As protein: CASSLDQGRVAAGAFF.

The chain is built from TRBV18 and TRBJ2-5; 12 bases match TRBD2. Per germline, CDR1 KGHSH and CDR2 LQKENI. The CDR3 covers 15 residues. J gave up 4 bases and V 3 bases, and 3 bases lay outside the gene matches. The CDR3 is CASSPASGGGETQYF. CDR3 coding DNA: TGTGCCAGCTCACCGGCTAGCGGGGGGGGAGAGACCCAGTACTTC.

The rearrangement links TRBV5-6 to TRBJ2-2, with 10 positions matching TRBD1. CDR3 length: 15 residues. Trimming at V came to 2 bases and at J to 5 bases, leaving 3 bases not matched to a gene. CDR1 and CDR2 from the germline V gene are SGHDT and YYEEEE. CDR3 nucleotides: TGTGCCAGCAGCTTCCGGGACAGGGGTACCGGGGAGCTGTTTTTT. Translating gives CASSFRDRGTGELFF.

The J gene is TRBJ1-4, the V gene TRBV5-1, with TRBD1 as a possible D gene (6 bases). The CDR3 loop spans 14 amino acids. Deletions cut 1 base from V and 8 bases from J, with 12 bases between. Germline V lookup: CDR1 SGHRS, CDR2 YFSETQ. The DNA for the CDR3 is TGCGCCAGCAGCTTGCGACAGGCGGGCGAAAAACTGTTTTTT. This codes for CASSLRQAGEKLFF.

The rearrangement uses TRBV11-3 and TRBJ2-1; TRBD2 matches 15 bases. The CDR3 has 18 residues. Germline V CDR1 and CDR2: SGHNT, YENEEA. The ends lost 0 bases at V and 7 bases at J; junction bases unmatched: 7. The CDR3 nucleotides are TGTGCCAGCAGCTTAGATCGGGGACTAGCGGGAGGTGGAAATGAGCAGTTCTTC. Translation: CASSLDRGLAGGGNEQFF.

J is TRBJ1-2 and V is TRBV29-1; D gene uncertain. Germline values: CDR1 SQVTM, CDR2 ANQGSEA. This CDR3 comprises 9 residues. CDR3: CSAGEGYTF. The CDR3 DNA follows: TGCAGTGCGGGCGAAGGCTACACCTTC.

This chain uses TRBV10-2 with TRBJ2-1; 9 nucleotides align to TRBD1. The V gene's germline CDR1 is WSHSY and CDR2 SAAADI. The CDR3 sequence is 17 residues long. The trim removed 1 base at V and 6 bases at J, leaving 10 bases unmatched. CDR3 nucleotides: TGCGCCAGCAGTGAGTGCCCCTCGGGACAGGGCGCCAATGAGCAGTTCTTC. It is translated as CASSECPSGQGANEQFF.